A selection of T cell receptor beta chains follows, all from one sample in a study of OX40 agonist ivuxolimab in advanced cancers. Produced via immunoSEQ multiplex PCR; TCRdb's table is partial and in-frame only. The sample holds 63,000 or so clones, approximately 81% seen once. This specimen consisted of CD4+ or CD8+ T cells sorted from blood, obtained in a trial of the OX40 agonist ivuxolimab. These receptors originate from an adult with an advanced solid tumor such as melanoma, head and neck, liver or kidney cancer. Each CDR3 is given with its conserved first and last residue. The D gene is left open where the match is weak. A clone size is listed for some rows: how often the clone was seen (once, few, many), or a class if it is expanded.

TRBV7-8	NA	NA	TRBJ2-7	CASSRNNYEQYF	TGTGCCAGCAGCCGAAACAACTACGAGCAGTACTTC
TRBV6-1	NA	NA	TRBJ2-7	CASSYRGTLYF	TGTGCCAGCAGTTACCGGGGGACTCTGTACTTC
TRBV6-5	NA	NA	TRBJ1-1	CASSYVGADTEAFF	TGTGCCAGCAGTTACGTGGGGGCCGACACTGAAGCTTTCTTT
TRBV7-9	TRBD2	NA	TRBJ2-1	CASSATGTSGIEQFF	TGTGCCAGCAGCGCCACCGGGACTAGCGGGATTGAGCAGTTCTTC
TRBV5-1	NA	few	TRBJ1-1	CASSFRVQSTEAFF	TGCGCCAGCAGCTTTCGGGTACAAAGCACTGAAGCTTTCTTT
TRBV6-1	NA	NA	TRBJ1-2	CAYKLGGSGGYTF	TGTGCCTATAAACTAGGGGGAAGTGGAGGCTACACCTTC
TRBV27	NA	NA	TRBJ2-7	CASCERPLGLYEQYF	TGTGCCAGCTGCGAAAGGCCTCTAGGGCTCTACGAGCAGTACTTC
TRBV7-9	TRBD1	few	TRBJ1-2	CASSLEQGGDYTF	TGTGCCAGCAGCCTAGAACAGGGGGGAGACTACACCTTC
TRBV5-1	NA	NA	TRBJ2-3	CASSGYPEGTDTQYF	TGCGCCAGCAGCGGGTATCCAGAGGGCACAGATACGCAGTATTTT
TRBV4-3	TRBD1	few	TRBJ1-2	CASSPLPGQGLYGYTF	TGCGCCAGCAGCCCCCTACCGGGACAGGGGCTCTATGGCTACACCTTC
TRBV4-3	NA	NA	TRBJ1-2	CASSQEVGVNYGYTF	TGCGCCAGCAGCCAAGAGGTGGGAGTCAACTATGGCTACACCTTC
TRBV7-9	NA	NA	TRBJ2-7	CASSLSLSYEQYF	TGTGCCAGCAGCTTATCCCTCTCCTACGAGCAGTACTTC
TRBV10-3	TRBD2	NA	TRBJ2-3	CAISLAGVGTDTQYF	TGTGCCATCAGCCTAGCGGGGGTGGGCACAGATACGCAGTATTTT
TRBV4-3	TRBD2	NA	TRBJ2-1	CASSQDLAGGVSYNEQFF	TGCGCCAGCAGCCAAGATTTGGCGGGGGGGGTCTCCTACAATGAGCAGTTCTTC
TRBV6-6	TRBD1	NA	TRBJ2-1	CASSGQGKNNEQFF	TGTGCCAGCAGTGGACAGGGAAAGAACAATGAGCAGTTCTTC
TRBV7-3	NA	NA	TRBJ2-1	CASSEGLPGNNEQFF	TGTGCCAGCAGCGAGGGACTCCCCGGGAACAATGAGCAGTTCTTC
TRBV27	NA	NA	TRBJ2-7	CASTTLGGGTDEQYF	TGTGCCAGCACCACCCTGGGAGGGGGCACGGACGAGCAGTACTTC
TRBV7-9	TRBD2	NA	TRBJ2-3	CASSQGWAGAADTQYF	TGTGCCAGCAGCCAAGGGTGGGCGGGAGCGGCAGATACGCAGTATTTT
TRBV7-8	TRBD2	NA	TRBJ2-5	CASSSSGLAAQETQYF	TGTGCCAGCAGCTCCTCGGGGCTAGCGGCCCAAGAGACCCAGTACTTC
TRBV11-1	NA	NA	TRBJ1-2	CASSSVADYGYTF	TGTGCCAGCAGCTCCGTCGCCGACTATGGCTACACCTTC
TRBV6-5	NA	NA	TRBJ1-6	CASRNTGTYNSPLHF	TGTGCCAGCAGGAACACAGGGACCTATAATTCACCCCTCCACTTT
TRBV11-3	NA	NA	TRBJ2-1	CASSQGIWNEQFF	TGTGCCAGCAGCCAAGGAATATGGAATGAGCAGTTCTTC
TRBV5-4	TRBD2	NA	TRBJ2-3	CASSLPGLAGGLAKDTQYF	TGTGCCAGCAGCTTGCCGGGACTAGCGGGGGGGCTGGCAAAGGATACGCAGTATTTT
TRBV14	TRBD1	NA	TRBJ1-2	CASSPDRGYGYTF	TGTGCCAGCAGCCCCGACAGGGGCTATGGCTACACCTTC
TRBV5-1	NA	NA	TRBJ1-5	CASSVGLNQPQHF	TGCGCCAGCAGCGTGGGATTAAACCAGCCCCAGCATTTT
TRBV11-2	NA	NA	TRBJ1-3	CASTGRKTPFSSGNTIYF	TGTGCCAGTACTGGACGGAAGACACCGTTTAGCTCTGGAAACACCATATATTTT
TRBV9	NA	NA	TRBJ2-7	CASSGGRGAYEQYF	TGTGCCAGCAGTGGAGGGCGGGGAGCCTACGAGCAGTACTTC
TRBV9	NA	once	TRBJ2-6	CASSAGPRLRSGANVLTF	TGTGCCAGCAGCGCGGGGCCAAGGCTGCGCTCTGGGGCCAACGTCCTGACTTTC
TRBV6-6	NA	NA	TRBJ2-5	CASSYGNLGETQYF	TGTGCCAGCAGTTACGGTAACCTCGGGGAGACCCAGTACTTC
TRBV5-1	TRBD1	NA	TRBJ1-4	CASSFRTGPEKLFF	TGCGCCAGCAGCTTCAGGACAGGGCCCGAAAAACTGTTTTTT
TRBV18	TRBD2	once	TRBJ2-1	CASSTTGTSGRDNEQFF	TGTGCCAGCTCAACAACCGGGACTAGCGGGAGGGACAATGAGCAGTTCTTC
TRBV28	TRBD1	NA	TRBJ1-6	CASSRQGRGSPLHF	TGTGCCAGCAGTCGACAGGGGCGAGGATCACCCCTCCACTTT
TRBV27	TRBD1	once	TRBJ1-1	CASSNRQGRRTEAFF	TGTGCCAGCAGTAACAGACAGGGAAGAAGAACTGAAGCTTTCTTT
TRBV5-3	TRBD2	NA	TRBJ2-5	CARSLEEVGGETQYF	TGTGCCAGAAGCTTGGAGGAGGTGGGAGGGGAGACCCAGTACTTC
TRBV29-1	NA	NA	TRBJ2-5	CSVEIGSETQYF	TGCAGCGTTGAAATCGGCTCAGAGACCCAGTACTTC